The 2 T cell receptor beta chains listed next were all sequenced from one sample in a study of cytomegalovirus exposure and HLA in healthy donors. Libraries were prepared by immunoSEQ multiplex PCR; TCRdb keeps only in-frame clonotypes and omits some of them. The sample has 150,000 to 250,000 clones; approximately 78% are singletons. The sample taken for sequencing was PBMCs. The receptors were sampled from a woman in her twenties or thirties in good health and CMV-seronegative.

CDR3 residues: CAASKGGRDTGELFF. The CDR3 DNA reads TGTGCCGCTTCCAAGGGAGGGCGTGACACCGGGGAGCTGTTTTTT. The chain couples TRBV5-4 to TRBJ2-2; 7 nucleotides line up with TRBD2. Germline lookup yields CDR1 SGHNT and CDR2 YYREEE (reference sequence). The CDR3 runs to 15 residues. V lost 10 bases to trimming and J lost 3 bases; unmatched junction nucleotides: 12. Looking up the rest from reference TRBV5-4 and TRBJ2-2 gives the full variable domain: ETGVTQSPTHLIKTRGQQVTLRCSSQSGHNTVSWYQQALGQGPQFIFQYYREEENGRGNFPPRFSGLQFPNYSSELNVNALELDDSALYLCAASKGGRDTGELFFGEGSRLTVL.

CDR3 region: CASMAGNQPQHF. CDR3 DNA: TGTGCCAGTATGGCCGGCAATCAGCCCCAGCATTTT. This chain links TRBV19 with TRBJ1-5; D is ambiguous. The germline V gene has CDR1 LNHDA and CDR2 SQIVND (reference sequence). The CDR3 is made up of 12 amino acids. Trimming cost V 7 bases and J 2 bases, with 6 bases left between them.